The sequence of this TCR beta chain was determined in a study of blood T cell repertoires in COVID-19. As for the study in general: PBMCs, B-cell-depleted T cells, or T cells provided the cDNA or gDNA that made up the material.

Germline assignment: CDR1 WSHSY and CDR2 SAAADI. The CDR3 is 13 amino acids. V was cut by 6 bases and J by 4 bases, with 13 bases left in between. In the source study's methods: Reference gene primer amplification gave nucleated cell count estimates. The method was immunoSEQ multiplex PCR; TCRdb's version includes in-frame clones alone and lacks a portion of them. V and J calls and clone size follow that table, whereas D and trimming were derived from the DNA. Of roughly 39,000 clones in the sample, 85% to 90% were seen once. The receptor's source is a man in his fifties in a cohort sampled during active COVID-19. The chain has TRBV10-2 and TRBJ2-7, with D perhaps TRBD2 (6 bases). The sequenced material came from peripheral blood. CDR3 nucleotide sequence: TGCGCCAGCAGCGGGACTCTTAATTACGAGCAGTACTTC. Translation: CASSGTLNYEQYF.